This TCR beta chain was sequenced for a study of blood T cell repertoires in COVID-19. TCRdb's table, derived via immunoSEQ multiplex PCR, lists solely in-frame clones and lacks some. This sample yields 250,000 or so clones, of which about 80% are seen a single time; nearly 9% belongs to the top ten. About this clone: Other DNA sequences within the sample encode an identical CDR3.

The source is a man older than 75 with acute or convalescent COVID-19. Source material: peripheral blood.

CDR3 residues: CASSYSAGNYGYTF. CDR3 coding DNA: TGTGCCAGCAGTTACTCGGCGGGAAACTATGGCTACACCTTC. The chain uses TRBV6-5 and TRBJ1-2; D is uncertain. The CDR3 has 14 amino acids. V dropped 0 bases and J dropped 2 bases, with 7 bases sitting between them. From germline, CDR1 is MNHEY and CDR2 SVGAGI.